This TCR beta chain is from a study of blood T cell repertoires in COVID-19. In the study overall: The United States, Italy and Spain supplied acute and convalescent COVID-19 samples. Nucleic acid was either cDNA or gDNA, and it came from T cells, B-cell-depleted T cells, or PBMCs.

Deletions cut 0 bases from V and 4 bases from J, with 11 bases between. This CDR3 has 14 amino acids. The germline CDR1 and CDR2 sequences are SGHRS and YFSETQ. Sequencing used immunoSEQ multiplex PCR; TCRdb keeps in-frame clones, though not all of them. This table holds 250,000 to 350,000 clones, roughly 90% found once. The sequence was collected from a woman aged 40 to 55 who had recovered from COVID-19. The sequencing sample was made of peripheral blood. The rearrangement joins TRBV5-1 to TRBJ2-7; perhaps TRBD1 as D (7 bases). CDR3 bases: TGCGCCAGCAGCTTGGGATCAGGGGGGTACGAGCAGTACTTC. It specifies CASSLGSGGYEQYF.